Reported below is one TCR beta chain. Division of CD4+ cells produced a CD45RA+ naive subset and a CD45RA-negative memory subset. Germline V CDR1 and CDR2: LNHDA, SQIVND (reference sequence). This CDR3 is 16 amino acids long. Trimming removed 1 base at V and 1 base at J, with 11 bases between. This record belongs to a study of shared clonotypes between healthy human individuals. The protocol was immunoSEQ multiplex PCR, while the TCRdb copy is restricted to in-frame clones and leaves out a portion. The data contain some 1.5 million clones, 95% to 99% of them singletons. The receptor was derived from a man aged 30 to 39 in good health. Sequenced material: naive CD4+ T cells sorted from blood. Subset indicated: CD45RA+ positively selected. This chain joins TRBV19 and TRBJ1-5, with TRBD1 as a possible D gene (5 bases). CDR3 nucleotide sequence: TGTGCCAGTAGTATAGTGATCAGGGCCAGCAATCAGCCCCAGCATTTT. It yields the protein CASSIVIRASNQPQHF.